A single sample gave rise to the 5 T cell receptor beta chains below, sequenced in a study of tumor-infiltrating lymphocytes in primary liver carcinoma. Blood RNA was derived from unsorted whole blood, and germline DNA was extracted too. TCR beta cDNA was reverse-transcribed from about 550 ng of total RNA. The reaction used a constant-region primer and ProtoScript II reverse transcriptase. Amplification in three nested multiplex PCR rounds with slightly modified ARM-PCR gave rise to TCR beta libraries. Amplification in the first two PCR rounds was performed using TRBV1-TRBV30 forward primers and a C-beta reverse primer for about 10 cycles each. TCRdb independently ran MiXCR on the multiplex PCR reads; one entry per CDR3 protein. The data contain 150,000 to 200,000 distinct CDR3 sequences, roughly three fifths of them singletons. Sequencing used peripheral blood. The receptors were gathered from a man in his forties with primary liver carcinoma and hepatitis B virus infection.

This clonotype showed up just once. One junction end disagrees with the germline gene, perhaps due to a read error. The rearrangement uses TRBV11-2 and TRBJ2-7; D is possibly TRBD1 or TRBD2 (5 bases each). There are 15 residues in the CDR3. Germline CDR1 and CDR2: SGHAT and FQNNGV. CDR3 sequence reads: CASILIRGRDYEQYF. CDR3 sequence (DNA): TGTGCCAGCATCTTAATCCGGGGCCGTGACTACGAGCAGTACTTC.

The rearrangement joins TRBV7-9 to TRBJ2-1; D is perhaps TRBD2 (6 bases). Deletions cut 5 bases from V and 0 bases from J, with 17 bases between. The CDR3 length is 17 residues. The germline V gene has CDR1 SEHNR and CDR2 FQNEAQ (reference sequence). CDR3 in DNA: TGTGCCAGCAGCAAACGTCAGCGGGCCCCCTCCTACAATGAGCAGTTCTTC. Residues: CASSKRQRAPSYNEQFF.

Of note for this clonotype: A much larger clone differs from this one at a single base, so this may be a read error. The rearrangement links TRBV4-1 to TRBJ2-1, with TRBD1 matching 8 bases. CDR1 is MGHRA and CDR2 is YSYEKL in the germline V gene. The CDR3 is 16 amino acids. CDR3 protein: CSSSPTGVGSYNEQFF. CDR3 DNA: TGCTCCAGCAGCCCGACAGGGGTTGGCTCCTACAATGAGCAGTTCTTC.

This sequence joins TRBV6-5 and TRBJ2-3, with 13 bases identical to TRBD2. Germline V lookup: CDR1 MNHEY, CDR2 SVGAGI. J was trimmed by 8 bases and V by 3 bases; bases with no gene match: 8. CDR3 size: 16 residues. The CDR3 here is CASSYYGTSGEGTQYF. As DNA, the CDR3 is TGTGCCAGCAGTTATTACGGGACTAGCGGGGAAGGTACGCAGTATTTT.

The V and J genes are TRBV12-3 or TRBV12-4 and TRBJ2-3; TRBD1 agrees at 8 bases. V trimming: 9 bases; J trimming: 7 bases; junction bases outside the gene matches: 12. This CDR3 region has 14 residues. DNA for the CDR3: TGTGCCAGTACTACTAGGACAGGGCGGTATACGCAGTATTTT. This gives the protein CASTTRTGRYTQYF.